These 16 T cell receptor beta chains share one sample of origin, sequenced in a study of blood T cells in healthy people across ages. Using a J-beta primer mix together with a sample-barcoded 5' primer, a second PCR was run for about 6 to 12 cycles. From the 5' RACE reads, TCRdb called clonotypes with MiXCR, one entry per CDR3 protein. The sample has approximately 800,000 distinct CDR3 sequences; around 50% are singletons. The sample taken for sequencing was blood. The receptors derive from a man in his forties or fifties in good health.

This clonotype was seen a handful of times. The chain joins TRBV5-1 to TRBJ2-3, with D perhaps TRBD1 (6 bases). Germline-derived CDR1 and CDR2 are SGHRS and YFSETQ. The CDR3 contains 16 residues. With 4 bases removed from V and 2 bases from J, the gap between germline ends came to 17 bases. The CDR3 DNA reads TGCGCCAGCAGCCAGGAAGGGACACCCTCCACAGATACGCAGTATTTT. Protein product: CASSQEGTPSTDTQYF. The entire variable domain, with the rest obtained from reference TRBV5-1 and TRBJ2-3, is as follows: KAGVTQTPRYLIKTRGQQVTLSCSPISGHRSVSWYQQTPGQGLQFLFEYFSETQRNKGNFPGRFSGRQFSNSRSEMNVSTLELGDSALYLCASSQEGTPSTDTQYFGPGTRLTVL.

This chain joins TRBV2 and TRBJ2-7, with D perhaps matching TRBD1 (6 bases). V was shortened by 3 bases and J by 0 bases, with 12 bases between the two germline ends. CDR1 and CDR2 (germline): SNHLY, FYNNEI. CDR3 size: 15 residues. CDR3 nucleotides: TGTGCCAGCAGTGAGGGACATCTAAGCTCCTACGAGCAGTACTTC. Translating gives CASSEGHLSSYEQYF.

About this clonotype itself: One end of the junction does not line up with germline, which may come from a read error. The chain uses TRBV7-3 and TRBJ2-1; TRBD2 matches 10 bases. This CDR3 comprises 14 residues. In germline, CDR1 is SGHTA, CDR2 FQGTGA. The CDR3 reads CASSVTGLANEQFF. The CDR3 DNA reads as TGTGCCAGCAGCGTAACGGGACTAGCGAATGAGCAGTTCTTC.

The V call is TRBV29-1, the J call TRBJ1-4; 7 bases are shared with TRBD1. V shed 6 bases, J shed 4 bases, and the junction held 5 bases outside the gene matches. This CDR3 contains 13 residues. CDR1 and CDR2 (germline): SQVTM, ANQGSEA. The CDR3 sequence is CSVAGQYNEKLFF. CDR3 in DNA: TGCAGCGTGGCGGGACAGTATAATGAAAAACTGTTTTTT.

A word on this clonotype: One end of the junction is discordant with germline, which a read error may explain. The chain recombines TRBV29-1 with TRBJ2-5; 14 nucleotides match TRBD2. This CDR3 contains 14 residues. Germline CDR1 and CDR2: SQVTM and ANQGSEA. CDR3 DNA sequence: TGCAGCGTTATAGGACTAGCGGGAGGAGAGACACAGTACTTC. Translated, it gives CSVIGLAGGETQYF.

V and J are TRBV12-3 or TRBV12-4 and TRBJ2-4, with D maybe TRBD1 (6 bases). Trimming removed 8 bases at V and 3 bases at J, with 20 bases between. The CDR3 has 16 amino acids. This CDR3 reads CASRPQAGAGKNIQYF. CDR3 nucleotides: TGTGCCAGCCGCCCGCAGGCAGGGGCAGGCAAAAACATTCAGTACTTC.

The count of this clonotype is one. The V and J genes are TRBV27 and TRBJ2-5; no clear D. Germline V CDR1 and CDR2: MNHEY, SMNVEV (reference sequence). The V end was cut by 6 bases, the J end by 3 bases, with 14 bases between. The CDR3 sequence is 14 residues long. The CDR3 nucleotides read TGTGCCAGCAGCTTACGACACCCGGAAGAGACCCAGTACTTC. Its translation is CASSLRHPEETQYF.

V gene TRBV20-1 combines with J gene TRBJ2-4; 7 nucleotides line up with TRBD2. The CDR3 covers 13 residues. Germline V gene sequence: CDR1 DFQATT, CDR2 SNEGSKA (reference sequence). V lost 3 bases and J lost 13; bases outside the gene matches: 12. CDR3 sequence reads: CSARTSPSNEQYF. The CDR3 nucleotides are TGCAGTGCTAGGACTAGCCCCAGCAATGAGCAGTACTTC.

The DNA for the CDR3 is TGTGCCAGCTTAGGAGTCTCTGAAGCTTTCTTT. Residues: CASLGVSEAFF. The chain joins TRBV6-6 to TRBJ1-1; D ambiguous. The CDR3 totals 11 residues. The germline CDR1 and CDR2 sequences are MNHNY and SVGAGI (reference sequence). Trimming removed 8 bases at V and 6 bases at J, with 10 bases between.

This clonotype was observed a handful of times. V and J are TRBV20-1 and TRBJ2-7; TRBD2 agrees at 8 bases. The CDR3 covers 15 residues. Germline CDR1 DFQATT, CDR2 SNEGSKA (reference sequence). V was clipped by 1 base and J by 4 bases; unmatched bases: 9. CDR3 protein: CSARAAGTSPYEQYF. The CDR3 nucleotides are TGCAGTGCTAGAGCCGCCGGGACTAGTCCATACGAGCAGTACTTC.

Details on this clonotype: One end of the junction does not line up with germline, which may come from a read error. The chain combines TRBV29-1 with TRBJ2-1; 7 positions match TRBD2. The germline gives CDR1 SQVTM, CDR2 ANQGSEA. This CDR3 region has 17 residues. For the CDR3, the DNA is TGCAGCGTTGAAGGTTTGGGGGGGGGATTCTCCTACAATGAGCAGTGCTTC. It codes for CSVEGLGGGFSYNEQCF.

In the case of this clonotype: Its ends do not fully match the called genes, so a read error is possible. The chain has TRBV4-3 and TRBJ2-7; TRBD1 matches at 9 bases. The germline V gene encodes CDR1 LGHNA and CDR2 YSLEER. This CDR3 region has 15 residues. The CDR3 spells CACSQDLGTGYEQYF. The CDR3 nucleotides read TGCGCCTGCAGCCAAGATCTTGGGACAGGGTACGAGCAGTACTTC.

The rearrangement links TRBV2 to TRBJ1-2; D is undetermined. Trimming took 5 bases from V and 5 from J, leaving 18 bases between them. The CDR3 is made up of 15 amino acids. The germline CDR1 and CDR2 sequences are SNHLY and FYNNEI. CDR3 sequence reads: CASSKRSGSGYGYTF. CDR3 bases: TGTGCCAGCAGTAAAAGGTCGGGGTCGGGGTATGGCTACACCTTC.

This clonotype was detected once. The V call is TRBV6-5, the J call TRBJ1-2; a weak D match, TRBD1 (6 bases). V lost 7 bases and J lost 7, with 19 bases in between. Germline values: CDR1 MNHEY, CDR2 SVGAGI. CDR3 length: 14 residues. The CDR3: CASKQSPGAGGYTF. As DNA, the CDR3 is TGTGCCAGCAAACAATCTCCGGGGGCGGGTGGCTACACCTTC.

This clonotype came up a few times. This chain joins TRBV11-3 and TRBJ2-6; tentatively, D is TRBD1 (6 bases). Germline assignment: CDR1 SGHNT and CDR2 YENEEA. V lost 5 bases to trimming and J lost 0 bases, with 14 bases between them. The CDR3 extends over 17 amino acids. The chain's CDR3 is CASSRETGISGANVLTF. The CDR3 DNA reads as TGTGCCAGCAGCCGAGAAACAGGGATCTCTGGGGCCAACGTCCTGACTTTC.

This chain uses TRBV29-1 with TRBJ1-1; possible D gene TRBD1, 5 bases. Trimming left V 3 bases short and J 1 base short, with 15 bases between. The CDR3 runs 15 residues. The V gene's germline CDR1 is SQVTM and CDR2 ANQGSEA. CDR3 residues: CSVDILGTQNTEAFF. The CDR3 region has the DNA TGCAGCGTTGATATTTTGGGGACGCAGAACACTGAAGCTTTCTTT.